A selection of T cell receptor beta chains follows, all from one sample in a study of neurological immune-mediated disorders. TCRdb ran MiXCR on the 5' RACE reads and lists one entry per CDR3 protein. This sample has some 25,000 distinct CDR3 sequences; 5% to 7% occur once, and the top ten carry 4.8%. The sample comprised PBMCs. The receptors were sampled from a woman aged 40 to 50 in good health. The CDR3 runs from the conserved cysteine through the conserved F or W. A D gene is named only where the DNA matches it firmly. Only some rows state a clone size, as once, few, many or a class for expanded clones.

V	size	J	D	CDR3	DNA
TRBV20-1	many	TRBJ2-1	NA	CSASLVAASSYNEQFF	TGCAGTGCTAGCTTGGTAGCGGCTAGCTCCTACAATGAGCAGTTCTTC
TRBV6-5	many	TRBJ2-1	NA	CASSYGVEQFF	TGTGCCAGCAGTTACGGGGTTGAGCAGTTCTTC
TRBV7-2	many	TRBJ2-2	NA	CASRFGRANTGELFF	TGTGCCAGCAGATTCGGGCGGGCAAACACCGGGGAGCTGTTTTTT
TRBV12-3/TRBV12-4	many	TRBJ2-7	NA	CASSFKNEQYF	TGTGCCAGCAGTTTTAAAAACGAGCAGTACTTC
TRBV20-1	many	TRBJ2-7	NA	CSARPRGNEQYF	TGCAGTGCTAGACCTAGGGGGAACGAGCAGTACTTC
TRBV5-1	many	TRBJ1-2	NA	CASSLEGQPNYGYTF	TGCGCCAGCAGCTTGGAAGGGCAGCCTAACTATGGCTACACCTTC
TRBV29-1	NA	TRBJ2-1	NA	CSVEGGLTYNEQFF	TGCAGCGTTGAAGGGGGGCTCACCTACAATGAGCAGTTCTTC
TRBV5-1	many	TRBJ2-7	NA	CASSLGREDEQYF	TGCGCCAGCAGCTTGGGCAGGGAGGACGAGCAGTACTTC
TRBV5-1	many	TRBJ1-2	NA	CATQEGPVEGGYTF	TGCGCCACCCAGGAGGGCCCGGTGGAGGGTGGCTACACCTTC
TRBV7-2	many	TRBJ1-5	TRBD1	CASSLQGDQPQHF	TGTGCCAGCAGCTTACAGGGGGACCAGCCCCAGCATTTT